The clone carrying this TCR beta chain was observed a few times. Its specificity is unknown. Each CDR3 protein gets one entry after TCRdb re-called the RACE reads with MiXCR. The sample lists about 120,000 distinct CDR3 sequences; approximately 15% were seen once. The V gene end was trimmed by 6 bases and the J gene end by 5 bases; junction bases not matched to a gene: 13. This CDR3 has 16 amino acids. Germline CDR1 reads MNHEY; CDR2 reads SMNVEV (reference sequence). The data stem from a study of human T cells and chemical hapten exposure. Broader study findings: Relative to controls, expanded TCRs formed significantly more large CDR3 similarity clusters. As the donors had alopecia, their immune response may differ from healthy people's.

Described time point: pre-sensitization, week 0. As for treatment: therapeutic diphenylcyclopropenone sensitization with weekly scalp DPC. This TCR came from a woman aged 18-35 years with alopecia areata. Some clones in this sample may be carry-over from other donors' samples. The J gene is TRBJ2-5, the V gene TRBV27; the match to TRBD1 covers 9 bases. The source was whole blood, collected in connection with sensitization to the hapten diphenylcyclopropenone (DPC). CDR3 nucleotides: TGTGCCAGCAGCACTTCCACCGGGACAGGGATGGAGACCCAGTACTTC. It is translated as CASSTSTGTGMETQYF.